This T cell receptor (beta chain) came from a study of shared clonotypes between healthy human individuals. Assay used: immunoSEQ multiplex PCR; TCRdb lists only in-frame clones, some missing. The sample has 500,000 to 700,000 clones; roughly 95% are singletons. Germline CDR1 is LNHDA and CDR2 is SQIVND (reference sequence). Trimming pared 7 bases from V and 3 bases from J, leaving 10 bases between. This CDR3 is 12 amino acids long. The naive CD8 population came from CD45RO-negative cells selected for CCR7, without terminally differentiated effector memory CD45RA+ cells. This chain links TRBV19 with TRBJ2-7; possibly TRBD2 for D (6 bases). Sequenced material: naive CD8+ T cells sorted from blood. The source is a woman in her 30s in good health. The DNA of the CDR3 is TGTGCCAGTATGGGCGGGGACTACGAGCAGTACTTC. Its translation is CASMGGDYEQYF. The full variable domain, completed using reference TRBV19 and TRBJ2-7, is DGGITQSPKYLFRKEGQNVTLSCEQNLNHDAMYWYRQDPGQGLRLIYYSQIVNDFQKGDIAEGYSVSREKKESFPLTVTSAQKNPTAFYLCASMGGDYEQYFGPGTRLTVT.